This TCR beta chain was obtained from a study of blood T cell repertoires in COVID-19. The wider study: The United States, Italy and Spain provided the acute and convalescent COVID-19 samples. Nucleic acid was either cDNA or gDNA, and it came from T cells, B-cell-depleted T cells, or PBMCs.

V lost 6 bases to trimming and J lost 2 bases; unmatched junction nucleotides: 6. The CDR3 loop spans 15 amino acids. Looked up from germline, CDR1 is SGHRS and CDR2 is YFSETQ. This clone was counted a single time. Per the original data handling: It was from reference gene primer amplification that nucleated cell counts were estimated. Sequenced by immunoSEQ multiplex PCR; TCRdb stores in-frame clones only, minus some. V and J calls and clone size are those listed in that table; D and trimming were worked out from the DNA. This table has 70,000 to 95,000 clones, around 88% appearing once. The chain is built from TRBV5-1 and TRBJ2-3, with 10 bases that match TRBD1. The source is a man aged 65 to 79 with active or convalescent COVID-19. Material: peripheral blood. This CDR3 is CASTPDRGTTDTQYF. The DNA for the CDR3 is TGCGCCAGCACCCCGGACAGGGGGACCACAGATACGCAGTATTTT. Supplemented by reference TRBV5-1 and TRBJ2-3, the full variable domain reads KAGVTQTPRYLIKTRGQQVTLSCSPISGHRSVSWYQQTPGQGLQFLFEYFSETQRNKGNFPGRFSGRQFSNSRSEMNVSTLELGDSALYLCASTPDRGTTDTQYFGPGTRLTVL.